The next 5 T cell receptor beta chains were all read from a single sample in a study of vaccination and CD4 T cells after COVID-19. The treatment is: roughly ten-day PBMC culture with coronavirus spike peptide pools or control peptides (ViraFEST assay). The assay that was used to sequence DNA from cultured CD4+ T cells was the Oncomine TCR Beta short-read assay. TCRdb itself ran the PCR reads through MiXCR, one entry per CDR3 protein. This table holds about 3,500 distinct CDR3 sequences, under 40% found once. For these TCRs, the target antigens are not known. Material for sequencing was CD4+ T cells from blood, cultured in vitro. These TCRs come from a human donor who had recovered from COVID-19.

V usage is TRBV7-6 and J usage is TRBJ1-1, with 8 positions matching TRBD1. Germline V CDR1 and CDR2: SGHVS, FNYEAQ. The CDR3 length is 15 residues. J was trimmed by 4 bases and V by 5 bases; bases with no gene match: 9. The CDR3 coding sequence is TGTGCCAGCAGCCCCGGACAGGGAGGGATCACTGAAGCTTTCTTT. Translating it yields CASSPGQGGITEAFF.

This chain uses TRBV5-1 with TRBJ1-6; no clear D. Germline CDR1 and CDR2: SGHRS and YFSETQ. V lost 0 bases to trimming and J lost 8 bases, with 12 bases between them. The CDR3 has 15 amino acids. In nucleotides, the CDR3 is TGCGCCAGCAGCTTGGCCTTTTTGGGTGATTCACCCCTCCACTTT. This gives the protein CASSLAFLGDSPLHF.

This clonotype is labeled as hyperexpanded (1% or more). CDR3 in amino acids: CASSPPRDAGSPLHF. The CDR3 DNA is TGTGCCAGCAGCCCGCCCCGGGACGCCGGGTCACCCCTCCACTTT. The rearrangement links TRBV7-9 to TRBJ1-6; perhaps TRBD1 as D (5 bases). Germline assignment: CDR1 SEHNR and CDR2 FQNEAQ (reference sequence). The CDR3 extends over 15 amino acids. V shed 5 bases and J shed 10 bases, with 18 bases lying between them.

This sequence joins TRBV30 and TRBJ1-2; D is undetermined. The CDR3 runs to 13 residues. Germline assignment: CDR1 GTSNPN and CDR2 SVGIG (reference sequence). Trimming stripped 3 bases from V and 8 bases from J, with 16 bases between. The CDR3 DNA reads as TGTGCCTGGAGCTCCGAGGCAGCACAGGGCTACACCTTC. Translated: CAWSSEAAQGYTF.

In this sample, this clonotype turned up a few times. The chain recombines TRBV7-8 with TRBJ1-5, with TRBD1 identical over 8 bases. Unmatched junction bases numbered 12, after V lost 5 bases and J lost 3 bases. CDR1 is SGHVS, CDR2 FQNEAQ, per germline. The CDR3 length is 17 residues. CDR3: CASSRRWTGRTNQPQHF. The CDR3 DNA sequence: TGTGCCAGCAGCCGGAGGTGGACAGGGAGAACCAATCAGCCCCAGCATTTT.